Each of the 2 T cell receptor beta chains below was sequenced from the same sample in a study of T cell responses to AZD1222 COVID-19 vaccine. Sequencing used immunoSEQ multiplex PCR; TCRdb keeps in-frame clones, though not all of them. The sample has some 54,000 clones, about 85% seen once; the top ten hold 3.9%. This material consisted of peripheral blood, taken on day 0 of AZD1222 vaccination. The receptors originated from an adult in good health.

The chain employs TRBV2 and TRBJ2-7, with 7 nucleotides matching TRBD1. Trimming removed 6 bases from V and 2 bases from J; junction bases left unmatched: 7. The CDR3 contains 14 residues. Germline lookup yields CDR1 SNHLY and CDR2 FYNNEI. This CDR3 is CASRMGQLTYEQYF. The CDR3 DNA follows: TGTGCCAGCAGAATGGGACAGCTTACCTACGAGCAGTACTTC.

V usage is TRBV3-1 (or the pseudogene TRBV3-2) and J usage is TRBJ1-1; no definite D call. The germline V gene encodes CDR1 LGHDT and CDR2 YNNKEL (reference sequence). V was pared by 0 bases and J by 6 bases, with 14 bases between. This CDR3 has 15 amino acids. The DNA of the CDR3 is TGTGCCAGCAGCCAAGAGGGTATCGTCGGGGCTGAAGCTTTCTTT. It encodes CASSQEGIVGAEAFF.